This TCR beta chain was sequenced in a study of blood T cell repertoires in COVID-19. Across the whole study: From T cells, B-cell-depleted T cells, or PBMCs came the material, which was cDNA or gDNA.

Here immunoSEQ multiplex PCR was the method, and the copy in TCRdb shows in-frame clones only, minus some. The sample contains about 250,000 clones, approximately 85% of which appear only once. The CDR3 extends over 17 amino acids. Trimming shortened V by 4 bases and J by 3 bases, and 22 bases separated the two germline ends. The V gene's germline CDR1 is SGHNT and CDR2 YYREEE (reference sequence). Adults between roughly 18 and 95 years of age took part from fewer than 30 US areas. Shortly before study entry, within 2 weeks, exposed participants had met a COVID-19 case. The chain couples TRBV5-4 to TRBJ1-2; possibly TRBD1 for D (6 bases). The clonotype was recovered from a woman in her forties or fifties who had been exposed to COVID-19. Sequencing used PBMCs or T cells enriched from blood (not recorded which). CDR3 sequence (DNA): TGTGCCAGCAGCCCGGGAATCGGGACAACGACTCACTATGGCTACACCTTC. It encodes CASSPGIGTTTHYGYTF. The full variable domain, its missing parts supplied by reference TRBV5-4 and TRBJ1-2, is ETGVTQSPTHLIKTRGQQVTLRCSSQSGHNTVSWYQQALGQGPQFIFQYYREEENGRGNFPPRFSGLQFPNYSSELNVNALELDDSALYLCASSPGIGTTTHYGYTFGSGTRLTVV.